This T cell receptor beta chain was found in a study of post-analysis software for immune sequencing data (dated by TCRdb to the mid-2010s). Some background on the complete study: Recorded disease courses included relapsing-remitting, secondary progressive and progressive-relapsing multiple sclerosis, with some patients lacking subtype annotation. The multiple sclerosis patient repertoires were compared with about a dozen previously published healthy control repertoires from donors aged about 6 to 26 years. A subset of samples was prepared in parallel using single-end sample barcoding, then pooled and co-amplified after Illumina adapter ligation.

A word on this clonotype: Its binding antigen is unknown. No much larger clone exists at a distance of one base, and base qualities are not known.

Library preparation was by PCR. The reads were generated on an Illumina HiSeq 2500. To reduce PCR and sequencing biases, unique molecular identifiers were incorporated into the TCR beta cDNA libraries. Approximately 500,000 cDNA molecules were obtained per 1 to 10 million input T cells, so each molecule approximated one T cell. The same protocol used for the earlier healthy control dataset was applied to prepare and sequence the patient libraries. Samples belonging to the same batch were prepared together, multiplexed and sequenced on a shared HiSeq lane. As for how the authors treated the data: MIGEC was used to process the raw barcoded reads, and molecular identifier groups with only a single read were discarded before consensus assembly and CDR3 extraction. VDJtools was used for post-analysis of the clonotype tables, with diversity normalized by down-sampling every dataset to the smallest sample size. In repertoire overlap clustering, CDR3 amino acid sequences, but not nucleotide sequences, were matched to correct batch-related cross-sample contamination. Using fastp at Q25 and MiXCR, TCRdb reprocessed the public reads and kept productive beta chains. Every entry covers one CDR3 protein and lists the most common genes and DNA from its rows. The V and J calls were not made by the authors but by TCRdb's processing. The table for this sample lists about 380,000 distinct CDR3 sequences; less than 35% of them were counted only once. The top ten clonotypes cover about an eighth of the sample.

TCR beta repertoires were profiled from peripheral blood of about a dozen young patients with multiple sclerosis to demonstrate the VDJtools post-analysis software. The multiple sclerosis patients were children and adolescents ranging in age from roughly 6 to 15 years. General study outcomes and caveats: The multiple sclerosis patient group was slightly younger than the control group. Strong co-clustering of samples prepared in the same batch was shown by direct clustering with F measure, prompting a batch-effect correction. Compared with controls, multiple sclerosis patients had significantly lower normalized Chao1 diversity, a finding suggesting substantial peripheral T-cell clonal expansion.

The clonotype comes from a girl under 18 with multiple sclerosis. Source material: blood.

The DNA is as follows: TGTGCCAGCAGCCACGGTCCCAACTACGATACGCAGTATTTT. Translated, this gives CASSHGPNYDTQYF. The chain is assembled from TRBV7-2 and TRBJ2-3, with the D gene call left open. Including the terminal cysteine and phenylalanine, the CDR3 comprises 14 residues. Kept here is only the CDR3 DNA, which spans 42 bases and is read in frame from base 1. V loses 5 bases, J loses 6 bases, and the germline ends lie 15 bases apart. The germline V gene yields SGHTA for CDR1 and FQGNSA for CDR2.